One T cell receptor (beta chain) is described in this entry. Antigen unknown. These data belong to a study of identical twins. Study-wide points: A partial confounding effect on zero-insertion analyses could come from invariant MAIT and iNKT cells. Cross-sectional statistical analysis, not tracking of the same donors, underpinned the conclusions. Abundant cord blood beta clonotypes carried fewer insertions; memory repertoires showed none.

MiXCR, run by TCRdb on the 5' RACE reads, gives a single entry per CDR3 protein. The table has roughly 1,500,000 distinct CDR3 sequences, around 29% seen once. The sequence was obtained from a newborn girl in good health. The sequenced sample consisted of cord blood.

The CDR3 DNA sequence: TGCAGTGCCAGTCGGGCAGGCCTACTCTATGGCTACACCTTC. This sequence encodes CSASRAGLLYGYTF. This chain uses TRBV20-1 with TRBJ1-2; D not certain. The germline gives CDR1 DFQATT, CDR2 SNEGSKA (reference sequence). This CDR3 contains 14 residues. Trimming left V 6 bases short and J 4 bases short, with 18 bases between.